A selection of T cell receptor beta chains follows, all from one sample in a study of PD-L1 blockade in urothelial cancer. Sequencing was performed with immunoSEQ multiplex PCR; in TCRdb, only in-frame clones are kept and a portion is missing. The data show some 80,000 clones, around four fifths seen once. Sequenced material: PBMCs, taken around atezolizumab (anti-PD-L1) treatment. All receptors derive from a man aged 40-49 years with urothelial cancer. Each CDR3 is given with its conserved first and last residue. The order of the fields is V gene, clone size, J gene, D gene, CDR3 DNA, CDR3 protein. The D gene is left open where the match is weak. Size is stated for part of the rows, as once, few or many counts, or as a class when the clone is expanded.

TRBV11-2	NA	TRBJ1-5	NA	TGTGCCAGCAGCTTATCGATGGGGGGTACCCAGCATTTT	CASSLSMGGTQHF
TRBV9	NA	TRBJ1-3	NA	TGTGCCAGCAGCTCCGTTTCGGGAAACACCATATATTTT	CASSSVSGNTIYF
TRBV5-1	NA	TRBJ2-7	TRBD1	TGCGCCAGCAGCTTCGGGACAGCCCTCCCCGAGACGGTTCACTTC	CASSFGTALPETVHF
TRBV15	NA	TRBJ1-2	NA	TGTGCCACCAGCAACCGCGCGGGAGCCGGCTACACCTTC	CATSNRAGAGYTF
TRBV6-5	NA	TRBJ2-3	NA	TGTGCCAGCAGTTGGCGGGGAGTTAGCACAGATACGCAGTATTTT	CASSWRGVSTDTQYF
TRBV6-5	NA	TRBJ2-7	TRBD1	TGTGCCAGCAGTTACTCAGGGACAGACTACCACGAGCAGTACTTC	CASSYSGTDYHEQYF
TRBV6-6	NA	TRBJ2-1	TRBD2	TGTGCCAGCAGTTACCGGGGGGGGAGCTCCTACAATGAGCAGTTCTTC	CASSYRGGSSYNEQFF
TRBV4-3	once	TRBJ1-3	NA	TGCGCCAGCAGCCAAGACGTACGGGGAAACACCATATATTTT	CASSQDVRGNTIYF
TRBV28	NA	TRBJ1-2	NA	TGTGCCAGCAGACCCACGGGGGGGCGGTCTAACTATGGCTACACCTTC	CASRPTGGRSNYGYTF
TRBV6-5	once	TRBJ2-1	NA	TGTGCCAGCAGTCGGGACTTTTACAATGAGCAGTTCTTC	CASSRDFYNEQFF
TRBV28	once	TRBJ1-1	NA	TGTGCCAGCAGTCGATACAGGGTCACTGAAGCTTTCTTT	CASSRYRVTEAFF
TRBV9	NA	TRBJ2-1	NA	TGTGCCAGCAGCGTAGGGACTTCCTCCTACAATGAGCAGTTCTTC	CASSVGTSSYNEQFF
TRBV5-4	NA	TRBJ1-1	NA	TGTGCCAGCAGCTTGGCCGGTCGGACTGAAGCTTTCTTT	CASSLAGRTEAFF
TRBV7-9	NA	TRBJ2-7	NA	TGTGCCAGCAGCCTAGGGCCAGTCGACGAGCAGTACTTC	CASSLGPVDEQYF
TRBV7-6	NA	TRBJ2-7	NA	TGTGCCAGCAGTTTGGGGACTGACGAGCAGTACTTC	CASSLGTDEQYF
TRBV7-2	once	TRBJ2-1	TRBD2	TGTGCCAGCAGCCCCGGGACTAGCGGGAGTCGTGAGCAGTTCTTC	CASSPGTSGSREQFF
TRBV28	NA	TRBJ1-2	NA	TGTGCCAGCACCCAACCCGGGGAGGACTATGGCTACACCTTC	CASTQPGEDYGYTF
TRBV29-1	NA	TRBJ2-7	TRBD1	TGCAGCGTCAGGACAGGGAGCGAGCAGTACTTC	CSVRTGSEQYF
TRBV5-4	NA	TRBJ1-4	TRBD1	TGTGCCAGCAGCCCCGACAGGGTGGGTGAAAAACTGTTTTTT	CASSPDRVGEKLFF
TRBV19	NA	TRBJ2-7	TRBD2	TGTGCCAGTAGACCCAGCGGGAGGAACTCCTACGAGCAGTACTTC	CASRPSGRNSYEQYF
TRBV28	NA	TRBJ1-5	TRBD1	TGTGCCAGCAGATCGACAGGGGGCCAAGGTCAGCCCCAGCATTTT	CASRSTGGQGQPQHF
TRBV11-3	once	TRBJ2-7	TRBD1	TGTGCCAGCAGCTTAGGCGGACAGGGAAACAACGAGCAGTACTTC	CASSLGGQGNNEQYF
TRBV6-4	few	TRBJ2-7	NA	TGTGCCAGCACACGGAGTTTGTCCGACTACGAGCAGTACTTC	CASTRSLSDYEQYF
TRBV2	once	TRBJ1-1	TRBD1	TGTGCCAGCAAACACAGGGGGAACACTGAAGCTTTCTTT	CASKHRGNTEAFF
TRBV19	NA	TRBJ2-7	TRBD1	TGTGCCAGTAGTAACCCGGGACAGATCTACGAGCAGTACTTC	CASSNPGQIYEQYF
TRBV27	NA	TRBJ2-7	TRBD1	TGTGCCAGCAGCTTCGCCGGGACAGGGACCTACGAGCAGTACTTC	CASSFAGTGTYEQYF
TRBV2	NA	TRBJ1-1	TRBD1	TGTGCCAGCACTAATCGACAGGGTTTAACTGAAGCTTTCTTT	CASTNRQGLTEAFF
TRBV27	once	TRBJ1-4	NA	TGTGCCAGCAGTTTAAGCCCCGACACGCACGAAAAACTGTTTTTT	CASSLSPDTHEKLFF
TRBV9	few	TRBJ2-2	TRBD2	TGTGCCAGCAGCTTCAGGATCGGGAGGGACACCGGGGAGCTGTTTTTT	CASSFRIGRDTGELFF
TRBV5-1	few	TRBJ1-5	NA	TGCGCCAGCAGCTTGGATAGGGGTAGGGGGCAGCCCCAGCATTTT	CASSLDRGRGQPQHF
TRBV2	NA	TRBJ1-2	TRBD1	TGTGCCAGCCGAGGACAGGGCAAGGACTACACCTTC	CASRGQGKDYTF
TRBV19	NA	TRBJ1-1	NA	TGTGCCAGTAGTGGCCTCGGGATGAACACTGAAGCTTTCTTT	CASSGLGMNTEAFF
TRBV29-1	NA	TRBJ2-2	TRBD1	TGCAGCGTTGAAGTTTGGGGGGGACAGGGGCTAGAGACCGGGGAGCTGTTTTTT	CSVEVWGGQGLETGELFF
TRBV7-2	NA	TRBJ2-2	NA	TGTGCCAGCAGACCCGCGGGGGCGCGGGCCGGGGAGCTGTTTTTT	CASRPAGARAGELFF
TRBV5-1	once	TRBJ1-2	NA	TGCGCCAGCAGCTTGGCCTTCAGACAGACCTATGGCTACACCTTC	CASSLAFRQTYGYTF
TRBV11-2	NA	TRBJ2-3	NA	TGTGCCAGCAGCTTAGCAGGAATCAATACAGATACGCAGTATTTT	CASSLAGINTDTQYF
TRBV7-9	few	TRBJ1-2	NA	TGTGCCAGCAGCCCCGGCGCGGGGTTTTGGTCTGGCGGCTACACCTTC	CASSPGAGFWSGGYTF
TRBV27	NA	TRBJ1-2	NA	TGTGCCAGCAGTCGCAGCGCGGGTGGTCTATATGGCTACACCTTC	CASSRSAGGLYGYTF
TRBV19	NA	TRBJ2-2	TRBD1	TGTGCCAGTAGTAATCGACAGGGATATACCGGGGAGCTGTTTTTT	CASSNRQGYTGELFF
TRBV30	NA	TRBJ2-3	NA	TGCTCCCTGGGGGGTACTAGCACAGATACGCAGTATTTT	CSLGGTSTDTQYF
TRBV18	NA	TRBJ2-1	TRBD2	TGTGCCAGCTCACCACTTCCGCTAGCGGAGGGCAATGAGCAGTTCTTC	CASSPLPLAEGNEQFF
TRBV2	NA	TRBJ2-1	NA	TGTGCCAGCAGTGATTGGCAGTTTAATACTGAGCAGTTCTTC	CASSDWQFNTEQFF
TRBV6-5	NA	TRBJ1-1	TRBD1	TGTGCCAGCAGTTTCTGGACAGGGGGGAACACTGAAGCTTTCTTT	CASSFWTGGNTEAFF
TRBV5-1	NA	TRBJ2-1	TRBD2	TGCGCCAGCAGCTTCTCTAGCGGGGGCTCCTACAATGAGCAGTTCTTC	CASSFSSGGSYNEQFF
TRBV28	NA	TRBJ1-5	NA	TGTGCCACTTCAGTTGCCAATCAGCCCCAGCATTTT	CATSVANQPQHF
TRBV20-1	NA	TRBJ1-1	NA	TGCAATCCTATGGGAGGGCCTGAAGCTTTCTTT	CNPMGGPEAFF
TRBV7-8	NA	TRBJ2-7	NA	TGTGCCAGCAGCTTCAGAAGAAACTCCTACGAGCAGTACTTC	CASSFRRNSYEQYF
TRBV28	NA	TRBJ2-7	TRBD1	TGTGCCAGCATACCTACTGGGGACAGGCCCGCCTACGAGCAGTACTTC	CASIPTGDRPAYEQYF
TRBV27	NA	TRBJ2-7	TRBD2	TGTGCCAGCAGTTCACCTTCCGGGACTAGCGGGAGGAGGTGGGAGCAGTACTTC	CASSSPSGTSGRRWEQYF
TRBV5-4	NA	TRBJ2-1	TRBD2	TGTGCCAGCAGCTTTCCCCTAGCGGGAGTCCAAGAGCAGTTCTTC	CASSFPLAGVQEQFF
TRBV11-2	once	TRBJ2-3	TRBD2	TGTGCCAGCAGCTTAGTTCTGACTAGCGGACCTAGCACAGATACGCAGTATTTT	CASSLVLTSGPSTDTQYF
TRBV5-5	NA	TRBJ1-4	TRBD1	TGTGCCAGCAGCTTACGACAGGGAAGTGAAAAACTGTTTTTT	CASSLRQGSEKLFF
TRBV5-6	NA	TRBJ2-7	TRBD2	TGTGCCAGCAGCACCGGACTAGCGGGGGAGCAGTACTTC	CASSTGLAGEQYF
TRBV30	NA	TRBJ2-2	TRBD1	TGTGCCTGGAGGTTGGGTGGGACAGCGAACACCGGGGAGCTGTTTTTT	CAWRLGGTANTGELFF
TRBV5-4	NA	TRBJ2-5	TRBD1	TGTGCCAGCAGCTTGGGGACAGGGGGCGAAGAGACCCAGTACTTC	CASSLGTGGEETQYF
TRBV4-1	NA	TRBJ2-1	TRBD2	TGCGCCAGCAGCCAGTTAGCGGGACAATCCTACAATGAGCAGTTCTTC	CASSQLAGQSYNEQFF
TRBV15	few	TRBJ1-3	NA	TGTGCCACCAGCAGCGGCGACAGAAACACCATATATTTT	CATSSGDRNTIYF
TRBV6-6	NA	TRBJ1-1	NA	TGTGCCAGCAGAGTAGGTCCAGGGAACACTGAAGCTTTCTTT	CASRVGPGNTEAFF
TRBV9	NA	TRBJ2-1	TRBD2	TGTGCCAGCAGCGTAGCTACTTCGGCTAGCGGTCACAATGAGCAGTTCTTC	CASSVATSASGHNEQFF
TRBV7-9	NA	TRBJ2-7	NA	TGTGCCAGCAGCTTGGACACAGGGTTTGACGAGCAGTACTTC	CASSLDTGFDEQYF